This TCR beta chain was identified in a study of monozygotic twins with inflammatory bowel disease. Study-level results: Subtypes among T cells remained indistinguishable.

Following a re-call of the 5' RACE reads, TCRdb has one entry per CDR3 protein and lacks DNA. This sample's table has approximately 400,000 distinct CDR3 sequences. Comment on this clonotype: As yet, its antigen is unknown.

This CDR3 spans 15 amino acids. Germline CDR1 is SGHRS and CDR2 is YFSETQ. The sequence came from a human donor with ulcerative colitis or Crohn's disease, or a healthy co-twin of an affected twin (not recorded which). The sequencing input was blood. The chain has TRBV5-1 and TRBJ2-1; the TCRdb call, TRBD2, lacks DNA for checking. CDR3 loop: CASSPLAGGPNEQFF.